This entry is about one T cell receptor (beta chain). This entry is derived from a study of shared clonotypes between healthy human individuals. In the naive CD8 group, cells lacked CD45RO and were positively selected for CCR7, so terminally differentiated effector memory CD45RA+ cells were left out. The CDR3 covers 13 residues. CDR1 and CDR2 (germline): SQVTM, ANQGSEA. Libraries were prepared by immunoSEQ multiplex PCR; TCRdb keeps only in-frame clonotypes and omits some of them. The repertoire holds around 2.1 million clones, with 90% to 95% as singletons. The V and J genes are TRBV29-1 and TRBJ2-5; 10 bases are shared with TRBD1. The end of the DNA aligns better with TRBJ2-7, so the J call may be wrong. Sequenced sample: naive CD8+ T cells from PBMCs. The TCR originated in a man younger than 35 in good health. Some clones in this sample may be carry-over from other donors' samples. Here the CDR3 reads CSARQGASYEQYF. Written as DNA, the CDR3 is TGCAGCGCTCGACAGGGGGCCTCGTACGAGCAGTACTTC.